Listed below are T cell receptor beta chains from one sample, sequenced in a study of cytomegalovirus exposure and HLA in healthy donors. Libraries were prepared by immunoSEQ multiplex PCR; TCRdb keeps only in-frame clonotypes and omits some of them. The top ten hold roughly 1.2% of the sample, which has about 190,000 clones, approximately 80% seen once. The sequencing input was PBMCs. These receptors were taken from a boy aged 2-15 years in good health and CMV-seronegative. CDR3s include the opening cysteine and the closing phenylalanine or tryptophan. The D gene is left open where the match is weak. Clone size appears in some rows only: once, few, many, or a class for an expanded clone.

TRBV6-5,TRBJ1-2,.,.,TGTGCCAGCAGTAGGGGGGGGGAGCCGTACGACTACACCTTC,CASSRGGEPYDYTF
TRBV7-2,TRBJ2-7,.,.,TGTGCCAGCAGCTTAGCGGATCTCAGGGGCCCCTACGAGCAGTACTTC,CASSLADLRGPYEQYF
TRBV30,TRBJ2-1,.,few,TGTGCCTGGAGTGTACGAACTAGCAATCCCAATGAGCAGTTCTTC,CAWSVRTSNPNEQFF
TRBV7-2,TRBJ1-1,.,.,TGTGCCAGCAGCTTAGCGCAGGACACTGAAGCTTTCTTT,CASSLAQDTEAFF
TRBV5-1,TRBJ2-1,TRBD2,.,TGCGCCAGCAGCTTGGGAGCTCCACTAGCGTACAATGAGCAGTTCTTC,CASSLGAPLAYNEQFF
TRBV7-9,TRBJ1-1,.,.,TGTGCCAGCAGCTTAAAGAGTAATACTGAAGCTTTCTTT,CASSLKSNTEAFF
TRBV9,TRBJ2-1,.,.,TGTGCCAGCAGCGTAGAATCCCAATCCTACAATGAGCAGTTCTTC,CASSVESQSYNEQFF
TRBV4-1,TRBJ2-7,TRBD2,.,TGCGCCAGCAGCCAGTTCGGGAGCGGGAGCTCGGACGAGCAGTACTTC,CASSQFGSGSSDEQYF
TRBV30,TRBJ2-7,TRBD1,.,TGTGCCTGTAACCCGGACAGGGGGCAGCAGTACTTC,CACNPDRGQQYF
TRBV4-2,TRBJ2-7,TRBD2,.,TGTGCCAGCAGCCAAGAAGACGGACTAGCGAGCCGGGAGCAGTACTTC,CASSQEDGLASREQYF
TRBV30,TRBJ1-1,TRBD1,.,TGTGCCTGGAGGGACAGGCTTGTGGGAAACACTGAAGCTTTCTTT,CAWRDRLVGNTEAFF
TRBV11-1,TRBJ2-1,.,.,TGTGCCAGCAGCTTAATAGTTAGCTCCTACAATGAGCAGTTCTTC,CASSLIVSSYNEQFF
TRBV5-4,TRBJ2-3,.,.,TGTGCCAGCAGAAAGGAGGGCTCTAGCACAGATACGCAGTATTTT,CASRKEGSSTDTQYF
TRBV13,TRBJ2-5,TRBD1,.,TGTGCCAGCAGCCCCAGGGGGCGTATGGAGACCCAGTACTTC,CASSPRGRMETQYF
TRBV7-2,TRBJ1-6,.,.,TGTGCCAGCAGCTCTAGACTCGGTGTGGATTCACCCCTCCACTTT,CASSSRLGVDSPLHF
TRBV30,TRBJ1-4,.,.,TGTGCCTGGAGTTGGGACATGGAGGAAAAACTGTTTTTT,CAWSWDMEEKLFF
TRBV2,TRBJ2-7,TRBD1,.,TGTGCCATCTCACAGGGGGCCCCCTACGAGCAGTACTTC,CAISQGAPYEQYF
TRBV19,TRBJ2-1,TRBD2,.,TGTGCCAGTACCGGACCAGGGAGGCTAGCGGGGAGGGATGAGCAGTTCTTC,CASTGPGRLAGRDEQFF
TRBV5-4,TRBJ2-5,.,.,TGTGCCAGCAGTTCTCAAGAGACCCAGTACTTC,CASSSQETQYF
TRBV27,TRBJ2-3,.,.,TGTGCCAGCACCTTCTTGGGGGGAAGCACAGATACGCAGTATTTT,CASTFLGGSTDTQYF
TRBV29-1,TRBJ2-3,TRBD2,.,TGCAGCGTTGCAGGAGTAGCGGGGGGCACAGATACGCAGTATTTT,CSVAGVAGGTDTQYF
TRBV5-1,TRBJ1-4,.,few,TGCGCCAGCAGCCGGGGGCGGGGGGAGAAGACTAATGAAAAACTGTTTTTT,CASSRGRGEKTNEKLFF
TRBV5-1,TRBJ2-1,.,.,TGCGCCAGCAGCTCGGGGACTTTTAGCTCCTACAATGAGCAGTTCTTC,CASSSGTFSSYNEQFF
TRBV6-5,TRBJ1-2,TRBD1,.,TGTGCCAGCAGTTACAGAGGACAGGGAAGCTATGGCTACACCTTC,CASSYRGQGSYGYTF
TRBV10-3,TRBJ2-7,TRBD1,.,TGTGCCATCAGCCGGACAGGTGAAGACGAGCAGTACTTC,CAISRTGEDEQYF
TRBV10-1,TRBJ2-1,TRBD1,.,TGCGCCAGCAGGGGGACAGGGGGTAAAGCCTACAATGAGCAGTTCTTC,CASRGTGGKAYNEQFF
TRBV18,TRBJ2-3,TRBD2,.,TGTGCCAGCTCACCACCGGGGGACCCTAGAAGCGGGGGGTCGCCAGATACGCAGTATTTT,CASSPPGDPRSGGSPDTQYF
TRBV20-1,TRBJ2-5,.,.,TGCAGTGCTCCACTAGGGGAGACCCAGTACTTC,CSAPLGETQYF
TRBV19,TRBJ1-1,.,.,TGTGCCAGTATGGGCCAGGGGTTCACTGAAGCTTTCTTT,CASMGQGFTEAFF
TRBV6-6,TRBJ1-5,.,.,TGTGCCAGCAGTTACGAGGGCGGGAGAGGTCAGCCCCAGCATTTT,CASSYEGGRGQPQHF
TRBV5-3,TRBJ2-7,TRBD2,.,TGTGCCAGAAGCTTGGTTGGGACTAGCGGCTCCTACGAGCAGTACTTC,CARSLVGTSGSYEQYF
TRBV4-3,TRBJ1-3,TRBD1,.,TGCGCCAGCAGCCAAGACACGGACAGGCGGTCTGGAAACACCATATATTTT,CASSQDTDRRSGNTIYF
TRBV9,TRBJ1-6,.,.,TGTGCCAGCAGCGTAGAAGGCAGGGGTAATTCACCCCTCCACTTT,CASSVEGRGNSPLHF
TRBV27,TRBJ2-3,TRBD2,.,TGTGCCAGCAGTAAATTGGGACTAGCGGGGGGGCCAGATACGCAGTATTTT,CASSKLGLAGGPDTQYF
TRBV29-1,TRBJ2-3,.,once,TGCAGCGCTCTACAGGGTTTCGGAACAGATACGCAGTATTTT,CSALQGFGTDTQYF
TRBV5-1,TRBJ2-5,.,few,TGCGCCAGCAGCTCGTCAATCAGAGAGACCCAGTACTTC,CASSSSIRETQYF
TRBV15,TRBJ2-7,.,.,TGTGCCACCAGCGTGCTGCGGACCATCGGGGGAGAGCAGTACTTC,CATSVLRTIGGEQYF
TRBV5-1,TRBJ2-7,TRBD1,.,TGCGCCAGCAGCTTGGGGACAGGGGGCAAGAACGAGCAGTACTTC,CASSLGTGGKNEQYF
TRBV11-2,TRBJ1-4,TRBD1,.,TGTGCCAGCAGATCCAACAGGGGGAGCGGTGAAAAACTGTTTTTT,CASRSNRGSGEKLFF
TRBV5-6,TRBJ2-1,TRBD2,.,TGTGCCAGCAGCATTGGACTAGCGTTCCATGAGCAGTTCTTC,CASSIGLAFHEQFF
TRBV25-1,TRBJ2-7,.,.,TGTGCCAGCTCACAGGCGGGATTCGCCTACGAGCAGTACTTC,CASSQAGFAYEQYF
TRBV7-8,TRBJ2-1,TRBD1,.,TGTGCCAGCAGCTTAGAGACAGGGAATGAGCAGTTCTTC,CASSLETGNEQFF
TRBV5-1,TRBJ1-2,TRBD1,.,TGCGCCAGCAGCCCGGGACAGGGTCATGGCTACACCTTC,CASSPGQGHGYTF
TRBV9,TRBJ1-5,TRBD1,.,TGTGCCAGCAGCGTTGGGACAGGGAGTCAGCCCCAGCATTTT,CASSVGTGSQPQHF
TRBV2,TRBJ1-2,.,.,TGTGCCAGCAGTGCTACGGCAGGGCGTAACTATGGCTACACCTTC,CASSATAGRNYGYTF
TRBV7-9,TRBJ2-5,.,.,TGTGCCAGCAGCCGACGCCAAGGGGGTCCCAAAGAGACCCAGTACTTC,CASSRRQGGPKETQYF
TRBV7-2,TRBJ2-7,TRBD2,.,TGTGCCAGCAGCCCCGGACTAGGAAATTACGAGCAGTACTTC,CASSPGLGNYEQYF
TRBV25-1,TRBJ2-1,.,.,TGTGCCAGCAGTACACCAGGGGTGAGGAACAATGAGCAGTTCTTC,CASSTPGVRNNEQFF
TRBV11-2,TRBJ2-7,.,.,TGTGCCAGCAGCTTGGACTATACCTACGAGCAGTACTTC,CASSLDYTYEQYF
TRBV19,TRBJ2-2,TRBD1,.,TGTGCCAGCGTGGACAGGGACGCCGGGGAGCTGTTTTTT,CASVDRDAGELFF
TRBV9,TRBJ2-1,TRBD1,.,TGTGCCAGCAGCCCCCGGACAGGGTCCAATGAGCAGTTCTTC,CASSPRTGSNEQFF
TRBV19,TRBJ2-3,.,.,TGTGCCAGTAGTATAACCGGGGGTATTGGAGATACGCAGTATTTT,CASSITGGIGDTQYF
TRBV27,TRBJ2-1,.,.,TGTGCCAGCAGATCCGCCAGCGCGTCCTACAATGAGCAGTTCTTC,CASRSASASYNEQFF
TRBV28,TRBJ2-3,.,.,TGTGCCAGCCTTACCGGGGGATACACAGATACGCAGTATTTT,CASLTGGYTDTQYF
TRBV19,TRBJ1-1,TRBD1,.,TGTGCCAGTAGTAATGTACAGGGGCAATCCAGGGTCACTGAAGCTTTCTTT,CASSNVQGQSRVTEAFF
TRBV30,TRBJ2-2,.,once,TGTGCCTGGAGTGTACAGGACCCCGGGGAGCTGTTTTTT,CAWSVQDPGELFF
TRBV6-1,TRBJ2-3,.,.,TGTGCCAGCAGTGAAAGTCGGAACAGGCGTGCCACAGATACGCAGTATTTT,CASSESRNRRATDTQYF